These 21 T cell receptor beta chains came from one sample sequenced in a study of T cells after yellow fever vaccination. MiXCR, run by TCRdb on the 5' RACE reads, gives a single entry per CDR3 protein. The data show 300,000 or so distinct CDR3 sequences, with about an eighth seen just once and around 0.49% held by the top ten. The input for sequencing was CD4+ T cells sorted from PBMCs, taken 45 days after the yellow fever booster vaccination. These receptors all come from a young man who received the YFV17D yellow fever vaccine.

The chain joins TRBV15 to TRBJ2-5, with D unresolved. Trimming stripped 0 bases from V and 1 base from J, with 9 bases between. The CDR3 has 15 amino acids. Germline V gene data show CDR1 as LNHNV and CDR2 as YYDKDF (reference sequence). CDR3 region: CATSRDPRPQETQYF. In nucleotides, the CDR3 is TGTGCCACCAGCAGAGATCCCAGACCCCAAGAGACCCAGTACTTC.

The chain recombines TRBV5-1 with TRBJ2-5; D is uncertain. With 4 bases removed from V and 3 bases from J, the gap between germline ends came to 7 bases. CDR1 and CDR2 from the germline V gene are SGHRS and YFSETQ. The CDR3 is made up of 12 amino acids. The CDR3 reads CASSIKEETQYF. CDR3 in DNA: TGCGCCAGCAGCATCAAAGAAGAGACCCAGTACTTC.

This sequence joins TRBV5-1 and TRBJ2-2; the match to TRBD2 covers 9 bases. The germline V gene encodes CDR1 SGHRS and CDR2 YFSETQ. V gave up 5 bases and J gave up 5 bases; unmatched junction bases: 7. The CDR3 contains 15 residues. CDR3 sequence (DNA): TGCGCCAGCAGGAAGGATAGCGGGAGAACCGGGGAGCTGTTTTTT. The encoded protein is CASRKDSGRTGELFF.

V is TRBV12-3 or TRBV12-4 and J is TRBJ2-7; no definite D call. This CDR3 spans 12 amino acids. The ends were cut back, 5 bases at V and 7 bases at J, with 12 bases in the middle. DNA of the CDR3: TGTGCCAGCAGTCGCGCCCCTTGGGAGCAGTACTTC. The encoded protein is CASSRAPWEQYF.

The CDR3 sequence: CASSSGTSGRAEQFF. CDR3 coding DNA: TGCGCCAGCAGCTCAGGGACTAGCGGGAGGGCGGAGCAGTTCTTC. This chain links TRBV5-1 with TRBJ2-1, with 16 bases identical to TRBD2. Trimming removed 3 bases from V and 10 bases from J; junction bases left unmatched: 4. CDR1 and CDR2 (germline): SGHRS, YFSETQ. The CDR3 spans 15 residues.

This clonotype was counted a few times. The rearrangement uses TRBV2 and TRBJ2-2; D remains ambiguous. V was pared by 8 bases and J by 0 bases, with 10 bases between. Germline CDR1 reads SNHLY; CDR2 reads FYNNEI. The CDR3 is 14 residues long. In DNA form, the CDR3 reads TGTGCCAGCCGTAAAGGAGCGAACACCGGGGAGCTGTTTTTT. Translation gives CASRKGANTGELFF.

In its sample, this clonotype was seen a few times. The chain links TRBV5-1 to TRBJ2-3, with D possibly being TRBD1 (5 bases). This CDR3 is 16 amino acids long. V shed 0 bases and J shed 2 bases, with 13 bases lying between them. CDR1 SGHRS and CDR2 YFSETQ come from the germline V gene. This chain's CDR3 is CASSLGQGHNTDTQYF. DNA for the CDR3: TGCGCCAGCAGCTTGGGGCAGGGCCACAACACAGATACGCAGTATTTT.

This clonotype has a handful of counts. The J gene is TRBJ2-3, the V gene TRBV30; no definite D call. This CDR3 is built from 13 residues. V lost 4 bases, J lost 4 bases, and 12 bases lay in between. The germline V gene has CDR1 GTSNPN and CDR2 SVGIG (reference sequence). The CDR3 spells CAWTVGFPDTQYF. CDR3 coding DNA: TGTGCCTGGACTGTCGGTTTCCCAGATACGCAGTATTTT.

This clonotype was detected a few times. The V call is TRBV7-9, the J call TRBJ2-1, with D possibly being TRBD2 (5 bases). Per the germline V gene, CDR1 is SEHNR and CDR2 is FQNEAQ (reference sequence). With 6 bases removed from V and 12 bases from J, the gap between germline ends came to 12 bases. CDR3 length: 11 amino acids. Written as DNA, the CDR3 is TGTGCCAGCAGGTCGGAGGTTAGGCAGTTCTTC. As protein: CASRSEVRQFF. Full variable domain (remainder filled in from reference TRBV7-9 and TRBJ2-1): DTGVSQNPRHKITKRGQNVTFRCDPISEHNRLYWYRQTLGQGPEFLTYFQNEAQLEKSRLLSDRFSAERPKGSFSTLEIQRTEQGDSAMYLCASRSEVRQFFGPGTRLTVL.

This clonotype was picked up a small number of times. The chain couples TRBV20-1 to TRBJ2-1, with 7 bases aligning to TRBD2. CDR3 size: 13 residues. Germline loops: CDR1 DFQATT, CDR2 SNEGSKA (reference sequence). The chain's CDR3 is CTTTGGGDNEQFF. The CDR3 region has the DNA TGCACGACCACGGGGGGAGGCGACAATGAGCAGTTCTTC.

The rearrangement uses TRBV29-1 and TRBJ2-1; no clear D. This CDR3 is 14 amino acids long. Trimming took off 6 bases at V and 4 bases at J, with 16 bases between the two ends. CDR1 and CDR2 (germline): SQVTM, ANQGSEA. The CDR3 DNA is TGCAGCGTCCTACCAGGTCCTTTTTACAATGAGCAGTTCTTC. Its translation is CSVLPGPFYNEQFF.

This clonotype was detected only a few times. The gene calls are TRBV14 and TRBJ2-7, with a tentative D call TRBD2 (6 bases). V was cut by 1 base and J by 2 bases, with 15 bases left in between. The CDR3 length is 16 residues. Germline-derived CDR1 and CDR2 are SGHDN and FVKESK. In DNA form, the CDR3 reads TGTGCCAGCAGCCAAGGCCCCGCGGGGAAAACCTACGAGCAGTACTTC. It codes for CASSQGPAGKTYEQYF.

This clonotype has more than one count but fewer than ten. This chain links TRBV28 with TRBJ2-7, with D possibly being TRBD2 (5 bases). Germline V gives CDR1 MDHEN, CDR2 SYDVKM. With 5 bases removed from V and 6 bases from J, the gap between germline ends came to 14 bases. There are 13 residues in the CDR3. The CDR3 nucleotides are TGTGCCAGCAGTCTCGACGGGGTTCGCGAGCAGTACTTC. Translating gives CASSLDGVREQYF. The full variable domain, rest sourced from reference TRBV28 and TRBJ2-7, is DVKVTQSSRYLVKRTGEKVFLECVQDMDHENMFWYRQDPGLGLRLIYFSYDVKMKEKGDIPEGYSVSREKKERFSLILESASTNQTSMYLCASSLDGVREQYFGPGTRLTVT.

A few counts support this clonotype. This chain uses TRBV7-2 with TRBJ2-5; 10 bases fit TRBD2. The CDR3 extends over 15 amino acids. Germline assignment: CDR1 SGHTA and CDR2 FQGNSA. Germline trimming cut 5 bases from V and 8 bases from J; bases unmatched to any gene: 11. CDR3 sequence reads: CASSLSGRARGTQYF. The CDR3 nucleotides are TGTGCCAGCAGCCTAAGCGGGAGGGCCCGTGGCACCCAGTACTTC.

This clonotype was observed a handful of times. The CDR3 sequence is CASSLDYQSYEQYF. CDR3 DNA: TGTGCCAGCAGCTTAGACTACCAATCCTACGAGCAGTACTTC. The chain recombines TRBV7-2 with TRBJ2-7; unclear D gene. Trimming removed 1 base at V and 1 base at J, with 8 bases between. The CDR3 runs to 14 residues. Germline CDR1 SGHTA, CDR2 FQGNSA.

The chain combines TRBV9 with TRBJ2-7, with 8 positions matching TRBD2. The CDR3 is 17 amino acids. The germline V gene has CDR1 SGDLS and CDR2 YYNGEE. V dropped 5 bases and J dropped 0; count of bases not matched to a gene: 13. The CDR3 region has the DNA TGTGCCAGCAGACTTCATTTTAGCGGGAACAGCTCCTACGAGCAGTACTTC. Amino acid sequence: CASRLHFSGNSSYEQYF.

This clonotype was seen more than once but under ten times. This chain uses TRBV18 with TRBJ2-7, with a tentative D call TRBD2 (6 bases). The CDR3 length is 14 residues. Germline CDR1 and CDR2: KGHSH and LQKENI. Trimming shortened V by 2 bases and J by 3 bases, and 11 bases separated the two germline ends. The CDR3 protein is CASSPNTGSYEQYF. In DNA form, the CDR3 reads TGTGCCAGCTCACCAAACACCGGGAGCTACGAGCAGTACTTC. The entire variable domain, with the rest obtained from reference TRBV18 and TRBJ2-7, is as follows: NAGVMQNPRHLVRRRGQEARLRCSPMKGHSHVYWYRQLPEEGLKFMVYLQKENIIDESGMPKERFSAEFPKEGPSILRIQQVVRGDSAAYFCASSPNTGSYEQYFGPGTRLTVT.

This chain uses TRBV12-3 or TRBV12-4 with TRBJ1-2; D is unclear. The CDR3 sequence is 16 residues long. Trimming shortened V by 7 bases and J by 5 bases, and 23 bases separated the two germline ends. The CDR3 coding sequence is TGTGCCAGCACCCCCTTCGGGAGCGGAGGTTATTATGGCTACACCTTC. Translation: CASTPFGSGGYYGYTF.

The CDR3, as DNA: TGTGCCAGCCAGGTGGAAGATACGCAGTATTTT. This sequence encodes CASQVEDTQYF. The V gene is TRBV28, the J gene TRBJ2-3; no firm D call. Germline CDR1 and CDR2: MDHEN and SYDVKM. The V and J ends lost 8 bases and 5 bases respectively, with 8 bases between them. The CDR3 spans 11 residues.

The V gene is TRBV7-2, the J gene TRBJ2-7; D gene unclear. CDR3 length: 13 amino acids. Germline V CDR1 and CDR2: SGHTA, FQGNSA. V gave up 4 bases and J gave up 3 bases, with 10 bases separating them. The CDR3 DNA reads TGTGCCAGCAGCTCCGGACGCGGCTACGAGCAGTACTTC. Translating it yields CASSSGRGYEQYF.

This clonotype was seen only a few times. The chain is built from TRBV27 and TRBJ2-7, with D maybe TRBD1 (6 bases). The CDR3 has 15 amino acids. Trimming pared 2 bases from V and 3 bases from J, leaving 14 bases between. Per germline, CDR1 MNHEY and CDR2 SMNVEV (reference sequence). CDR3 amino acids: CASSLSPDSHYEQYF. The CDR3 DNA sequence: TGTGCCAGCAGTTTAAGCCCGGACAGCCACTACGAGCAGTACTTC.